This TCR beta chain emerged from a study of shared clonotypes between healthy human individuals. General observations from the study: Clonotype sharing among donors, it was expected, would be affected by sequencing depth. Tissue TCR repertoires likely differ from these blood-only repertoires.

Regarding this clone: Its antigen is not known.

The CDR3 consists of 15 residues. Assay used: immunoSEQ multiplex PCR; TCRdb lists only in-frame clones, some missing. Of around 980,000 clones listed, 75% to 85% are singletons. The sequencing input was memory CD4+ T cells from PBMCs. Subset denoted: CD45RA-negative fraction. The receptor's source is a man aged 18 to 30 in good health. Some clones in this sample may be carry-over from other donors' samples. The chain uses TRBV21-1 and TRBJ1-4; the table names TRBD1, a call not compared with the DNA. TRBV21-1 is a recognized pseudogene. This chain's CDR3 is CASSNWRQRSGKLFF. The CDR3 nucleotides are TGTGCCAGCAGCAATTGGAGACAGCGCTCAGGAAAACTGTTTTTT.